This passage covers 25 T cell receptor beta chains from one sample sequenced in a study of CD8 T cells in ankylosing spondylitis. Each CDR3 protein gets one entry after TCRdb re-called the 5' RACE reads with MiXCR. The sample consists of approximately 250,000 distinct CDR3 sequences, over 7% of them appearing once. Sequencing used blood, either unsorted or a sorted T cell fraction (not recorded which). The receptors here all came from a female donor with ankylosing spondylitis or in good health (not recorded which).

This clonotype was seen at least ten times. The DNA of the CDR3 is TGTGCCACCTCGCCAGCGGGAGGTTACTACGAGCAGTACTTC. Translation: CATSPAGGYYEQYF. The chain links TRBV27 to TRBJ2-7, with 9 bases fitting TRBD2. This CDR3 region has 14 residues. V dropped 10 bases and J dropped 3; count of bases not matched to a gene: 10. The germline CDR1 and CDR2 sequences are MNHEY and SMNVEV (reference sequence).

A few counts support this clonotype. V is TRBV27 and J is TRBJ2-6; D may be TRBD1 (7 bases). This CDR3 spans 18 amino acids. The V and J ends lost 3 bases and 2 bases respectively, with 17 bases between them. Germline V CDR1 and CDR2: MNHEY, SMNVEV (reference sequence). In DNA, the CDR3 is TGTGCCAGCAGTTTCGGGCAGGGGGGTCCTACTGGGGCCAACGTCCTGACTTTC. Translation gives CASSFGQGGPTGANVLTF.

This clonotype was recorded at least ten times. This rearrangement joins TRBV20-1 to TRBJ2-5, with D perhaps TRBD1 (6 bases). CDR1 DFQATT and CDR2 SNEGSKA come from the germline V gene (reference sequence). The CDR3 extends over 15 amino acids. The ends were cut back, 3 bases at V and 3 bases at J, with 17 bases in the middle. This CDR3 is CSASLARGGKETQYF. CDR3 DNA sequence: TGCAGTGCTAGCCTCGCGCGAGGGGGAAAAGAGACCCAGTACTTC.

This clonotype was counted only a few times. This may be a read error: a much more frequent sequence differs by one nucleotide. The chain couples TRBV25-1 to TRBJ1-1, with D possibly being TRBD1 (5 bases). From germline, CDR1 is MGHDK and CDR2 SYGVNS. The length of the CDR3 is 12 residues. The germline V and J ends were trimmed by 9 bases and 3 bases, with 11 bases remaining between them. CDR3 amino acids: CASSVGDTEAFF. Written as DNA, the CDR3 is TGTGCCAGTTCAGTGGGGGACACTGAAGCTTTCTTT.

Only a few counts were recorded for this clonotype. CDR3 DNA: TGTGCCAGCAGCCCCCTCGCAGCCTATGAAAAACTGTTTTTT. This translates into CASSPLAAYEKLFF. The chain combines TRBV11-3 with TRBJ1-4; D is uncertain. The CDR3 is 14 amino acids. The germline gives CDR1 SGHNT, CDR2 YENEEA. The V end lost 5 bases, the J end lost 6 bases, and 13 bases lay between the germline ends.

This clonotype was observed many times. The CDR3 is CASHPGTHVSYEQYF. CDR3 DNA: TGCGCCAGTCATCCCGGGACCCATGTCTCCTACGAGCAGTACTTC. V usage is TRBV5-1 and J usage is TRBJ2-7; D is perhaps TRBD1 or TRBD2 (5 bases each). Germline loops: CDR1 SGHRS, CDR2 YFSETQ. This CDR3 has 15 amino acids. Trimming took off 8 bases at V and 0 bases at J, with 18 bases between the two ends.

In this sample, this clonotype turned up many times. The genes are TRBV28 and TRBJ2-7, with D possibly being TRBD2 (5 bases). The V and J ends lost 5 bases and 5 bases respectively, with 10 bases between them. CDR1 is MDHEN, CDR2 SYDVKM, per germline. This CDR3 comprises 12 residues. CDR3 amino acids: CASSPSSNEQYF. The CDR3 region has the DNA TGTGCCAGCAGTCCTTCTAGCAACGAGCAGTACTTC.

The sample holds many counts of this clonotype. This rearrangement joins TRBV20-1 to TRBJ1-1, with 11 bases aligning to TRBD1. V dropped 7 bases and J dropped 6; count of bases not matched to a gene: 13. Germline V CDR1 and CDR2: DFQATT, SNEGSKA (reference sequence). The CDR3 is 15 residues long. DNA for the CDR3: TGCAGTGTAGACCCCCAGGGACAGGGGGTCTCTGAAGCTTTCTTT. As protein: CSVDPQGQGVSEAFF.

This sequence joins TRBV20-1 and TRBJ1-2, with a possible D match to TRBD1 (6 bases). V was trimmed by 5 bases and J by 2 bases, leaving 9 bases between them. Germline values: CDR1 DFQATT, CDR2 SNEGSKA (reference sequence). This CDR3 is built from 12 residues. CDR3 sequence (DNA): TGCAGTGCTGCTCAGGGGAACTATGGCTACACCTTC. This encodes CSAAQGNYGYTF.

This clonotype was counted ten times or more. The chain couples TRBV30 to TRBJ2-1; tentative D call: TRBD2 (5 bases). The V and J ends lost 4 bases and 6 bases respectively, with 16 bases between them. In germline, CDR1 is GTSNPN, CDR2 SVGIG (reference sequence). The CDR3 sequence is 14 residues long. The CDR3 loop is CAWTLSGKGNEQFF. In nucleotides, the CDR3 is TGTGCCTGGACCCTAAGCGGAAAAGGCAATGAGCAGTTCTTC.

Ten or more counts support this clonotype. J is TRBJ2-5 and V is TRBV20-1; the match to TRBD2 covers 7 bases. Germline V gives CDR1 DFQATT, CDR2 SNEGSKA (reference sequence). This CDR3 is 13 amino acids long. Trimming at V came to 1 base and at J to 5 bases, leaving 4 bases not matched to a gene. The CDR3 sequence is CSARGGGKETQYF. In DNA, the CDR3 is TGCAGTGCTAGAGGGGGGGGGAAGGAGACCCAGTACTTC.

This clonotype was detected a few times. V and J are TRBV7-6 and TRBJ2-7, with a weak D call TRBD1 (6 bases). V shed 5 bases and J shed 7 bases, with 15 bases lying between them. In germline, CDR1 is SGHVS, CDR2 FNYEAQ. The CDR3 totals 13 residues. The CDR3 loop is CASSQLGGREQYF. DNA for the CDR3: TGTGCCAGCAGCCAACTAGGGGGACGGGAGCAGTACTTC.

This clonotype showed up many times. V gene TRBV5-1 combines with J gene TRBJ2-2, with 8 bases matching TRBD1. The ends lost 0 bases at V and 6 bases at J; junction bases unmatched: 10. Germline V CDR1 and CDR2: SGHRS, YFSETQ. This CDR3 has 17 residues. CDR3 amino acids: CASSLVPGQGRSGELFF. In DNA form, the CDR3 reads TGCGCCAGCAGCTTGGTTCCCGGACAGGGAAGGTCCGGGGAGCTGTTTTTT.

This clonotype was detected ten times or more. CDR3 in amino acids: CASGLAETYNEQFF. The DNA for the CDR3 is TGTGCCAGCGGGCTAGCGGAAACTTACAATGAGCAGTTCTTC. This chain connects TRBV6-1 to TRBJ2-1, with 7 bases lining up with TRBD2. The J segment lost 4 bases and the V segment lost 8 bases, leaving 8 bases of the junction unmatched. Germline V gene sequence: CDR1 MNHNS, CDR2 SASEGT. The CDR3 spans 14 residues.

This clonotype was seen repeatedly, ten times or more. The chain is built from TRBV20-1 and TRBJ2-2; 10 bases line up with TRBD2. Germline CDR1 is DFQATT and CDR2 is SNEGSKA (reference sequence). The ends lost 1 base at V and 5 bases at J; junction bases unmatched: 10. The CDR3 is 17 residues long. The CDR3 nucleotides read TGCAGTGCTAGAGTAGGGGCTATTAGCGGGGGGACCGGGGAGCTGTTTTTT. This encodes CSARVGAISGGTGELFF.

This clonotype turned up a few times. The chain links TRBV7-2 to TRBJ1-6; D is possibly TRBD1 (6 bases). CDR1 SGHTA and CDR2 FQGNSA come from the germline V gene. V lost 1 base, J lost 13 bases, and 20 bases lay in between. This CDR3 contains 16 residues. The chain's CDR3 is CASSLGSGGADMPLHF. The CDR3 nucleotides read TGTGCCAGCAGCTTAGGTTCCGGGGGCGCCGACATGCCCCTCCACTTT.

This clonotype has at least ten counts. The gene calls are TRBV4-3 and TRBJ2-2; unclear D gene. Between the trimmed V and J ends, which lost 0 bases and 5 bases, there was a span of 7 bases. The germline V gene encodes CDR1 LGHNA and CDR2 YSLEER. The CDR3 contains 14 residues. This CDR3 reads CASSQEGWTGELFF. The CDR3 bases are TGCGCCAGCAGCCAAGAAGGATGGACCGGGGAGCTGTTTTTT.

CDR3 nucleotides: TGTGCCAGCAGCTTGGAAAGGTTGACAGAGACCCAGTACTTC. It is translated as CASSLERLTETQYF. The gene calls are TRBV5-4 and TRBJ2-5; D is unclear. V lost 0 bases, J lost 4 bases, and 10 bases lay in between. This CDR3 comprises 14 residues. The V gene's germline CDR1 is SGHNT and CDR2 YYREEE (reference sequence).

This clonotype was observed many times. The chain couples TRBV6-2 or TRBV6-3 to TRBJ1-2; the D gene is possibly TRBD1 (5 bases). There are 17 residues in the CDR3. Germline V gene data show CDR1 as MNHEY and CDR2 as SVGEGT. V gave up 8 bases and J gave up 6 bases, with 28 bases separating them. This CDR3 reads CASLRVSRGPVRHGYTF. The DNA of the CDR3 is TGTGCCAGCCTTAGAGTTTCGCGGGGACCAGTGCGGCATGGCTACACCTTC.

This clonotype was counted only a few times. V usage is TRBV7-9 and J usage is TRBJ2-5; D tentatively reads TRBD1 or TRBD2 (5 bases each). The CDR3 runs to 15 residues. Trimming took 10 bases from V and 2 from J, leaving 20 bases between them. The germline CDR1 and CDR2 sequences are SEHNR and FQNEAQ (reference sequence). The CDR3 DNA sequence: TGTGCCACCAAAGCTTTTATCGGGGCTCAAGAGACCCAGTACTTC. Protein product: CATKAFIGAQETQYF.

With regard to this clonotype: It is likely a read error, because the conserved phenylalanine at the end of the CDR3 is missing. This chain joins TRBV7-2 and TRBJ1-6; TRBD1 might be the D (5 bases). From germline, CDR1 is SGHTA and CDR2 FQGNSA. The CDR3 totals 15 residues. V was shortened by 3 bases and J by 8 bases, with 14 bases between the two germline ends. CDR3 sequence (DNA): TGTGCCAGCAGCTTTCGGGGGAACCTCGATTCACCCCTCCACATT. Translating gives CASSFRGNLDSPLHI.

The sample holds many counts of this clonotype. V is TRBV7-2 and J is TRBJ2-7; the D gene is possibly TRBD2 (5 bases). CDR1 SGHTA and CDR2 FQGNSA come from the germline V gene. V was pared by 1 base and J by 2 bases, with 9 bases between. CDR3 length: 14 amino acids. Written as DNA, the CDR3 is TGTGCCAGCAGCTTAGTTAGCGTTGCCTACGAGCAGTACTTC. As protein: CASSLVSVAYEQYF.

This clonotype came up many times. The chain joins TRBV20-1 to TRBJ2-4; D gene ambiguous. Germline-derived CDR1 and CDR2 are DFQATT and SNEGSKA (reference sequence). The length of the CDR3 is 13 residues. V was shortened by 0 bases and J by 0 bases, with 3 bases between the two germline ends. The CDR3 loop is CSAREAAKNIQYF. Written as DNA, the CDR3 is TGCAGTGCTAGAGAGGCAGCCAAAAACATTCAGTACTTC.

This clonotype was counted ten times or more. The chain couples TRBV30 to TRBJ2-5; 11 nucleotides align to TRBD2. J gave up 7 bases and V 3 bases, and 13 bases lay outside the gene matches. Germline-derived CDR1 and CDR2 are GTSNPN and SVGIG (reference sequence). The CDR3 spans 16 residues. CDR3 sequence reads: CAWRWPGTSGRGTQYF. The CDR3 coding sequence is TGTGCCTGGAGATGGCCCGGGACTAGCGGCCGGGGGACCCAGTACTTC.

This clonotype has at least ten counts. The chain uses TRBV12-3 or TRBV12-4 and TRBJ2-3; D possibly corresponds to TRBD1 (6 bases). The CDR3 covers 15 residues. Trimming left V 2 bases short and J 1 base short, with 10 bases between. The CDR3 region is CASSLYRVGTDTQYF. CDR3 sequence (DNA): TGTGCCAGCAGTTTATACAGGGTTGGCACAGATACGCAGTATTTT.